Here is one T cell receptor (beta chain) with its context. The source of the sample is a study of blood T cell repertoires in COVID-19. Sequenced by immunoSEQ multiplex PCR; TCRdb stores in-frame clones only, minus some. The table includes roughly 220,000 clones, about 88% detected once. Participants had their cohort set by participant-reported clinical history. Donors in Cohort 3 counted as recovered after two negative PCRs, clearance, or symptom resolution. The clonotype comes from a woman aged 25 to 39 who had recovered from COVID-19. The specimen was PBMCs or T cells enriched from blood (not recorded which).

The CDR3 coding sequence is TGTGCCAGCACCACAACAGGGGGTTACGGCTACACCTTC. Residues: CASTTTGGYGYTF. The rearrangement links TRBV7-2 to TRBJ1-2; 8 bases align to TRBD1. The CDR3 contains 13 residues. The V gene end was trimmed by 7 bases and the J gene end by 8 bases; junction bases not matched to a gene: 9. Germline V gene lookup returns CDR1 SGHTA and CDR2 FQGNSA. Supplemented by reference TRBV7-2 and TRBJ1-2, the full variable domain reads GAGVSQSPSNKVTEKGKDVELRCDPISGHTALYWYRQSLGQGLEFLIYFQGNSAPDKSGLPSDRFSAERTGGSVSTLTIQRTQQEDSAVYLCASTTTGGYGYTFGSGTRLTVV.